This T cell receptor (beta chain) comes out of a study of blood T cell repertoires in COVID-19. Study information: Specimens from acute and convalescent COVID-19 originated in the United States, Italy and Spain. The cDNA or gDNA used as material had been derived from T cells, B-cell-depleted T cells, or PBMCs.

This clone was observed a handful of times. In the original workflow: Nucleated cell counts were estimated from reference gene primer amplification. The protocol was immunoSEQ multiplex PCR, while the TCRdb copy is restricted to in-frame clones and leaves out a portion. V and J calls and clone size are those listed in that table; D and trimming were worked out from the DNA. This table has 70,000 to 100,000 clones, around three quarters appearing once. The CDR3 has 15 amino acids. Germline V gives CDR1 WNHNN, CDR2 SYGVQD (reference sequence). Trimming took off 2 bases at V and 4 bases at J, with 15 bases between the two ends.

V usage is TRBV10-1 and J usage is TRBJ2-7, with D possibly being TRBD2 (7 bases). This sequence originates from a woman between 50 and 59 years old with acute or convalescent COVID-19. The sequenced sample consisted of peripheral blood. CDR3 sequence: CASSEKGGGAYEQYF. The CDR3, as DNA: TGCGCCAGCAGTGAGAAGGGGGGGGGCGCATACGAGCAGTACTTC.